One and the same sample provided the 16 T cell receptor beta chains below, sequenced in a study of metastatic and nonmetastatic thyroid tumors. MiXCR re-clonotyped the PCR reads for TCRdb. Here the sample spans about 69,000 clones, approximately 15% being singletons. None of the patients had undergone any treatment ahead of thyroid surgery. Sample: blood. The receptors stem from a male donor with papillary thyroid cancer or a benign thyroid nodule (not recorded which). Some clones in this sample may be carry-over from other donors' samples.

At least ten counts were recorded for this clone. This may stem from a read error, because a much larger clone lies one nucleotide away. The same CDR3 arises from other DNA sequences in this sample as well. The V and J genes are TRBV12-3 or TRBV12-4 and TRBJ1-2; TRBD1 is a possible D gene (5 bases). The CDR3 is 14 residues long. CDR3 DNA: TGTGCCAGCAGTTCTGGACACGCTAACTACGGCTACACCTTC. This codes for CASSSGHANYGYTF.

This clone was recorded many times. V and J are TRBV19 and TRBJ2-7; 8 bases match TRBD1. Germline CDR1 LNHDA, CDR2 SQIVND (reference sequence). V lost 4 bases to trimming and J lost 2 bases; unmatched junction nucleotides: 4. The CDR3 runs 14 residues. The CDR3 coding sequence is TGTGCCAGTAGTAGACAGGGGAACCCCTACGAGCAGTACTTC. It codes for CASSRQGNPYEQYF.

This clone came up a few times. The J gene is TRBJ2-1, the V gene TRBV19; 7 bases align to TRBD1. The junction had 5 bases not matched to a gene; V was cut back by 3 bases and J by 0 bases. From germline, CDR1 is LNHDA and CDR2 SQIVND (reference sequence). CDR3 length equals 16 residues. CDR3 nucleotides: TGTGCCAGTAGTATCCAGCGACAGGGCTCCTACAATGAGCAGTTCTTC. It is translated as CASSIQRQGSYNEQFF.

This clone was picked up many times. The chain uses TRBV6-5 and TRBJ2-1; 7 bases agree with TRBD1. V shed 0 bases, J shed 3 bases, and the junction held 2 bases outside the gene matches. The CDR3 spans 15 residues. CDR1 is MNHEY and CDR2 is SVGAGI in the germline V gene. The DNA for the CDR3 is TGTGCCAGCAGTTACTCTGGACAGGTCTACAATGAGCAGTTCTTC. It codes for CASSYSGQVYNEQFF.

A remark on this clone: Since a much larger clone is just one base distant, this may be a read error. The V gene is TRBV6-1, the J gene TRBJ2-3; D may match TRBD1 or TRBD2 (5 bases each). The CDR3 totals 12 residues. Germline CDR1 and CDR2: MNHNS and SASEGT. Trimming stripped 8 bases from V and 7 bases from J, with 13 bases between. CDR3 in DNA: TGTGCCAGCCATTTTGGGACCAATACGCAGTATTTT. Translated, it gives CASHFGTNTQYF.

This clone has just a few counts. The CDR3 DNA follows: TGTGCCAGCTCCCCTTTTGATCCGCCGGGACAGGGAAGCCGAATTAAGAACTATGGCTACACCTTC. Its protein is CASSPFDPPGQGSRIKNYGYTF. V and J are TRBV18 and TRBJ1-2; 9 nucleotides line up with TRBD1. Germline values: CDR1 KGHSH, CDR2 LQKENI. The CDR3 is 22 amino acids. The V segment lost 6 bases and the J segment 2 bases; nucleotides outside the gene matches: 28.

This clone was recorded at least ten times. The J gene is TRBJ2-1, the V gene TRBV9, with D hard to call. V lost 3 bases, J lost 7 bases, and 17 bases lay in between. The CDR3 is 15 residues long. The germline CDR1 and CDR2 sequences are SGDLS and YYNGEE. Here the CDR3 DNA reads TGTGCCAGCAGCGAGAGGCCGGAGACCCAAAATGAGCAGTTCTTC. Its protein is CASSERPETQNEQFF.

This clone was detected many times. This chain joins TRBV12-3 or TRBV12-4 and TRBJ2-1, with 7 bases aligning to TRBD2. CDR3 size: 16 residues. V shed 6 bases, J shed 2 bases, and the junction held 10 bases outside the gene matches. The CDR3 protein is CASSIEGLPPYNEQFF. The CDR3 DNA reads as TGTGCCAGCAGCATCGAGGGACTACCCCCCTACAATGAGCAGTTCTTC.

This clone was observed many times. CDR3 protein: CSVATSGSFTDTQYF. CDR3 nucleotides: TGCAGTGTCGCGACTAGCGGGAGTTTCACAGATACGCAGTATTTT. The rearrangement uses TRBV20-1 and TRBJ2-3; 12 positions agree with TRBD2. The germline V gene has CDR1 DFQATT and CDR2 SNEGSKA (reference sequence). This CDR3 contains 15 residues. With 7 bases clipped from V and 2 bases from J, the junction kept 7 bases outside the gene matches.

This clone has ten or more counts. The rearrangement uses TRBV27 and TRBJ2-1; 9 nucleotides match TRBD2. CDR1 and CDR2 from the germline V gene are MNHEY and SMNVEV (reference sequence). The CDR3 contains 15 residues. V lost 1 base to trimming and J lost 10 bases; unmatched junction nucleotides: 8. In DNA form, the CDR3 reads TGTGCCAGCAGTTTATTCGGGGCGGGAGGGAGGGAGCAGTTCTTC. Protein: CASSLFGAGGREQFF.

Ten or more counts support this clone. This chain links TRBV6-1 with TRBJ2-7, with 7 bases aligning to TRBD2. The CDR3 length is 13 residues. Trimming at V came to 10 bases and at J to 0 bases, leaving 6 bases not matched to a gene. Per the germline V gene, CDR1 is MNHNS and CDR2 is SASEGT. The CDR3 DNA is TGTGCCACCTTGGGGGGGAGCTCCTACGAGCAGTACTTC. Its protein product is CATLGGSSYEQYF.

This clone was seen many times. It may be a read error: a sequence one base away is much more abundant. The J gene is TRBJ2-1, the V gene TRBV20-1, with 11 bases lining up with TRBD2. This CDR3 region has 14 residues. The J segment lost 4 bases and the V segment lost 3 bases, leaving 2 bases of the junction unmatched. Germline V gene data show CDR1 as DFQATT and CDR2 as SNEGSKA (reference sequence). The CDR3: CSASASGRYNEQFF. Written as DNA, the CDR3 is TGCAGTGCTAGTGCTAGCGGGAGGTACAATGAGCAGTTCTTC.

Notes on this clone: The CDR3 does not close with the conserved phenylalanine or tryptophan, likely indicating a read error. J is TRBJ1-3 and V is TRBV7-2; the D is unclear. The CDR3 runs to 14 residues. The V end lost 5 bases, the J end lost 8 bases, and 16 bases lay between the germline ends. CDR1 and CDR2 (germline): SGHTA, FQGNSA. The chain's CDR3 is CASSPIGLGDTIYL. The CDR3 DNA reads TGTGCCAGCAGCCCTATCGGCCTCGGGGACACCATATATCTT.

This clone has at least ten counts. The chain uses TRBV20-1 and TRBJ1-1, with TRBD1 matching over 9 bases. Germline CDR1 reads DFQATT; CDR2 reads SNEGSKA (reference sequence). The CDR3 is 14 residues long. Trimming removed 3 bases from V and 6 bases from J; junction bases left unmatched: 8. CDR3 in DNA: TGCAGTGCTAGGGTAGGGACAGGGATACCTGAAGCTTTCTTT. Amino acids: CSARVGTGIPEAFF.

This chain joins TRBV7-3 and TRBJ2-3; 8 nucleotides line up with TRBD2. V was pared by 5 bases and J by 2 bases, with 9 bases of the junction left unmatched. From germline, CDR1 is SGHTA and CDR2 FQGTGA. The CDR3 spans 16 residues. The CDR3 loop is CASSVSSGRHTDTQYF. The CDR3 nucleotides are TGTGCCAGCAGCGTATCGAGCGGGAGACACACAGATACGCAGTATTTT.

The sample holds many counts of this clone. The V gene is TRBV28, the J gene TRBJ1-1, with D possibly matching TRBD1 (6 bases). V gave up 8 bases and J gave up 5 bases, with 18 bases separating them. The CDR3 consists of 14 residues. CDR1 is MDHEN, CDR2 SYDVKM, per germline. CDR3 residues: CASGMRGRGTEAFF. CDR3 coding DNA: TGTGCCAGCGGAATGCGGGGGAGGGGGACTGAAGCTTTCTTT.